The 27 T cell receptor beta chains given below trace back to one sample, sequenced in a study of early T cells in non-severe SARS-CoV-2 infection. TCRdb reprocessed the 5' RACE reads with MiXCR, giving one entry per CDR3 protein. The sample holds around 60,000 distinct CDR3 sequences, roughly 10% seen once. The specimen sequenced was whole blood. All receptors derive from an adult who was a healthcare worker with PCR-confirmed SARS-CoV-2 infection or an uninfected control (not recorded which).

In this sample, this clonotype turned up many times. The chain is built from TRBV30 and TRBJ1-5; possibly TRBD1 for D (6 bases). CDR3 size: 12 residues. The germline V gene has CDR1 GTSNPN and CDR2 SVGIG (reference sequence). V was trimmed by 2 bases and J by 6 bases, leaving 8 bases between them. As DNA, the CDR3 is TGTGCCTGGAGTCAACAGGGTCAGCCCCAGCATTTT. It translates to CAWSQQGQPQHF.

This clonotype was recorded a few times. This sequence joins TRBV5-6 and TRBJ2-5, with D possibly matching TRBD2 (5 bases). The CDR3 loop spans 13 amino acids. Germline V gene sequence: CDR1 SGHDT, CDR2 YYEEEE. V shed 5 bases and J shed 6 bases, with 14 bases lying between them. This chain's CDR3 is CASRDFKFQTQYF. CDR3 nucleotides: TGTGCCAGCAGGGACTTCAAGTTCCAGACCCAGTACTTC.

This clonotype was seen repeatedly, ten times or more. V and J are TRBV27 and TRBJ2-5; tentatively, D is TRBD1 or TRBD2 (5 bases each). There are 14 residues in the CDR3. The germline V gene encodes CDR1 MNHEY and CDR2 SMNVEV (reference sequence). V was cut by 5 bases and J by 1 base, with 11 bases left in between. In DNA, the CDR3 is TGTGCCAGCAGTCCCTCGGGGCCCCAAGAGACCCAGTACTTC. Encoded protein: CASSPSGPQETQYF.

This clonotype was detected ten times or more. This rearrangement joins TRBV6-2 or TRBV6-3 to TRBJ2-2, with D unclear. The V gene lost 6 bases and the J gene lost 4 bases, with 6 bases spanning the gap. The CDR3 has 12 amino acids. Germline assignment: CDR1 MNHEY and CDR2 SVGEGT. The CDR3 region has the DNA TGTGCCAGCAGCTTTAGCACCGGGGAGCTGTTTTTT. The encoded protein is CASSFSTGELFF.

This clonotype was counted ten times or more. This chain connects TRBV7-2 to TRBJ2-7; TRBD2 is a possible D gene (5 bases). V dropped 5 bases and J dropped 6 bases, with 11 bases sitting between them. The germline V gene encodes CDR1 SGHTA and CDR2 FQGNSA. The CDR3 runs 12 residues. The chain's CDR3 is CASSPTRGEQYF. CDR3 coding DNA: TGTGCCAGCAGCCCCACTAGAGGCGAGCAGTACTTC. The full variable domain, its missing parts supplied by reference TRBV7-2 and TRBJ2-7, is GAGVSQSPSNKVTEKGKDVELRCDPISGHTALYWYRQSLGQGLEFLIYFQGNSAPDKSGLPSDRFSAERTGGSVSTLTIQRTQQEDSAVYLCASSPTRGEQYFGPGTRLTVT.

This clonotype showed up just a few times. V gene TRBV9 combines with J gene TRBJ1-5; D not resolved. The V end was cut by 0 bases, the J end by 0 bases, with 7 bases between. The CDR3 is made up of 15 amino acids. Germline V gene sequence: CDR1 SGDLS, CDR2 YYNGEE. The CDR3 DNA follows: TGTGCCAGCAGCGTAGCGGGCGTTAGCAATCAGCCCCAGCATTTT. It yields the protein CASSVAGVSNQPQHF.

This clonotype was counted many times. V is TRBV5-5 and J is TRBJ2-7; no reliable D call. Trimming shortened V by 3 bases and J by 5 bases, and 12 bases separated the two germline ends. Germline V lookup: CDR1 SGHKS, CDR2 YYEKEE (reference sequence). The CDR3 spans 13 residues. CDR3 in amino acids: CASSWASRNEQYF. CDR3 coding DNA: TGTGCCAGCAGCTGGGCTAGTCGAAACGAGCAGTACTTC.

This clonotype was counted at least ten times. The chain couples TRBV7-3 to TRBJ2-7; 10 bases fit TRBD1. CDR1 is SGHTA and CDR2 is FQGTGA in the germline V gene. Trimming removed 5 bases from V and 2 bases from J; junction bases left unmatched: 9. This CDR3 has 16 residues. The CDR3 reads CASSPGTGAPTYEQYF. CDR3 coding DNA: TGTGCCAGCAGCCCCGGGACAGGGGCCCCAACCTACGAGCAGTACTTC.

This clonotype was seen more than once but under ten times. CDR3: CASSEAVVSQYF. In DNA form, the CDR3 reads TGTGCCAGCAGTGAAGCGGTAGTCTCCCAGTACTTC. J is TRBJ2-5 and V is TRBV2, with D unclear. The ends were cut back, 0 bases at V and 9 bases at J, with 8 bases in the middle. The CDR3 runs 12 residues. CDR1 SNHLY and CDR2 FYNNEI come from the germline V gene.

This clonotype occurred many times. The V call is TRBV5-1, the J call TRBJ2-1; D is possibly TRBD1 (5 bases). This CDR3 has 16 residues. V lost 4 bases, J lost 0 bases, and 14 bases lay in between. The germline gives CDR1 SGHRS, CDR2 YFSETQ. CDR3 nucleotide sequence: TGCGCCAGCAGCACAATACAGGACCCCTCCTACAATGAGCAGTTCTTC. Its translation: CASSTIQDPSYNEQFF.

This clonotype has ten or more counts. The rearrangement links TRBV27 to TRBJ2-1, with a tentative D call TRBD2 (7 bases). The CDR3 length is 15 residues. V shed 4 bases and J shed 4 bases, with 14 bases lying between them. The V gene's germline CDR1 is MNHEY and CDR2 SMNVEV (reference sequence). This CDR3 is CASSWGGPRYNEQFF. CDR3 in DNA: TGTGCCAGCAGTTGGGGGGGGCCACGGTACAATGAGCAGTTCTTC.

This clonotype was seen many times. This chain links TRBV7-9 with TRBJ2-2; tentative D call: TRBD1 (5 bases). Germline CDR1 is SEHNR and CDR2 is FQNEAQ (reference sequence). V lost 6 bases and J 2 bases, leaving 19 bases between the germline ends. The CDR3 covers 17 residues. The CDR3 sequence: CASRPPPTGTNTGELFF. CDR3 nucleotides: TGTGCCAGCAGACCCCCCCCTACAGGAACCAACACCGGGGAGCTGTTTTTT.

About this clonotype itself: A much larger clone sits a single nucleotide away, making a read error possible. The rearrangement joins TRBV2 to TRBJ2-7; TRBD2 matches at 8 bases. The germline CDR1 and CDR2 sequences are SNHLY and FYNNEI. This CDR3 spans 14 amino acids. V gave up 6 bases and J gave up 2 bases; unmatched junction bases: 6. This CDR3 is CASRPGLVAYEQYF. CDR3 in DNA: TGTGCCAGCAGACCGGGACTAGTGGCCTACGAGCAGTACTTC.

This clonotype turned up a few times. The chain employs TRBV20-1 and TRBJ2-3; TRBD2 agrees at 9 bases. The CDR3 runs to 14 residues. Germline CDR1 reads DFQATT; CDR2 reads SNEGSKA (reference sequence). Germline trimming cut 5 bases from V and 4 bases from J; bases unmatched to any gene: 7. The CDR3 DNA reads TGCAGTGCTCATCCCGGGACTAGCCCAGATACGCAGTATTTT. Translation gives CSAHPGTSPDTQYF.

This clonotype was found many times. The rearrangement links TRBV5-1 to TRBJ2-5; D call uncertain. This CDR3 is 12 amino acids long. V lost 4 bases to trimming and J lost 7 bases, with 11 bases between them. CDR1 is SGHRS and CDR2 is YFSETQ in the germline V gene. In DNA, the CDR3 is TGCGCCAGCAGCCCGTATTCGGGGACCCAGTACTTC. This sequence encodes CASSPYSGTQYF.

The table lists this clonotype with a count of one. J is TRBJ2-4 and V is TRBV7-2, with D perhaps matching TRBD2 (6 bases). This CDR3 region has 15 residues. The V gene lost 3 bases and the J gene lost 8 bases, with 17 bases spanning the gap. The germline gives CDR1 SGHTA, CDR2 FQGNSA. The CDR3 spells CASSFRAGTMYIQYF. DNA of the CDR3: TGTGCCAGCAGCTTCAGGGCGGGAACGATGTACATTCAGTACTTC.

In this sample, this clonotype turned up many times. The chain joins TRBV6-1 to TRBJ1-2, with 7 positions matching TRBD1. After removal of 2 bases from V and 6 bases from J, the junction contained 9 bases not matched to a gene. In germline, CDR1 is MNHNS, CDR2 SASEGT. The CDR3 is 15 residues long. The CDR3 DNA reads TGTGCCAGCAGTGAACGGGCAGGGGGTTTTAATGGCTACACCTTC. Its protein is CASSERAGGFNGYTF.

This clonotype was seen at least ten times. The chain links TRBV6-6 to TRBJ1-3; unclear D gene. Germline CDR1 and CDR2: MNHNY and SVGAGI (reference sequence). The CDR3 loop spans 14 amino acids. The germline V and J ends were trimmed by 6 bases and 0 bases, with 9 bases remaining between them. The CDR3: CASSHGSSGNTIYF. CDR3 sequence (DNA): TGTGCCAGCAGCCACGGGAGCTCTGGAAACACCATATATTTT.

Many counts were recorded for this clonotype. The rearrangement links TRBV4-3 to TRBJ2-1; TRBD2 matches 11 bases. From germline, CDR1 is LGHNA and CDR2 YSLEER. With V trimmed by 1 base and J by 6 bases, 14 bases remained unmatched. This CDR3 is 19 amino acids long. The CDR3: CASSQVTISASGRRNEQFF. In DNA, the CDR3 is TGCGCCAGCAGCCAAGTAACTATTTCGGCTAGCGGGAGGCGCAATGAGCAGTTCTTC.

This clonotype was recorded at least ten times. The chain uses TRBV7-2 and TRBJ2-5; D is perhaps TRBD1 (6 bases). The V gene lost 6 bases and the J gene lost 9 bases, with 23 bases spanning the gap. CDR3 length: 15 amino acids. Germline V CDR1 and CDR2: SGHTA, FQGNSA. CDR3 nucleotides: TGTGCCAGCAGTCTAACCGGGACACCCCAGGGATCCCAGTACTTC. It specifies CASSLTGTPQGSQYF.

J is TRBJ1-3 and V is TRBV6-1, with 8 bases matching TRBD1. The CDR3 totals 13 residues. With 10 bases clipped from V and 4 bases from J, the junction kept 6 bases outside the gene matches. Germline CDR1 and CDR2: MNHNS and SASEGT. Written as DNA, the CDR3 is TGTGCCACGCAGGACAGGGCAGGAAACACCATATATTTT. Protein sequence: CATQDRAGNTIYF.

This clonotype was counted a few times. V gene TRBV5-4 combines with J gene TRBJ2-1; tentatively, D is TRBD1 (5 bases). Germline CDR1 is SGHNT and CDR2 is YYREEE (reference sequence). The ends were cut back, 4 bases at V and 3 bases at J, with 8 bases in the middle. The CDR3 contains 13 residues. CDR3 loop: CASSVDSYNEQFF. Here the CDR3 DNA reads TGTGCCAGCAGCGTCGACAGCTACAATGAGCAGTTCTTC.

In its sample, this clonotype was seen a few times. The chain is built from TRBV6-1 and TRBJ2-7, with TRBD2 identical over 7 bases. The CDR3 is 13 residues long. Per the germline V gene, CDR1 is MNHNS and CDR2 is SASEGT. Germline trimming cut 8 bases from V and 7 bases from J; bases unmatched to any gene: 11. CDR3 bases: TGTGCCAGCCTTGGGATAGCGGGCGAAGAGCAGTACTTC. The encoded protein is CASLGIAGEEQYF.

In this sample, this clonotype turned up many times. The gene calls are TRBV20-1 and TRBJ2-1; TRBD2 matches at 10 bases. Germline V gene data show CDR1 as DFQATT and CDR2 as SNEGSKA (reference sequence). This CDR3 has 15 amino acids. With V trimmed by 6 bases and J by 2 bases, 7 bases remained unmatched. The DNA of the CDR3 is TGCAGTGCCAGTAAACTAGCGGGGCCCTACAATGAGCAGTTCTTC. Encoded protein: CSASKLAGPYNEQFF.

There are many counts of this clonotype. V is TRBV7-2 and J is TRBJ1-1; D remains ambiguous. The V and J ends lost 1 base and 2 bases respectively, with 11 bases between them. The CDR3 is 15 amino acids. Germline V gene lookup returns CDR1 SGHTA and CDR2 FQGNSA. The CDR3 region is CASSLDFSTNTEAFF. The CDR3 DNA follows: TGTGCCAGCAGCTTAGACTTCTCGACCAACACTGAAGCTTTCTTT.

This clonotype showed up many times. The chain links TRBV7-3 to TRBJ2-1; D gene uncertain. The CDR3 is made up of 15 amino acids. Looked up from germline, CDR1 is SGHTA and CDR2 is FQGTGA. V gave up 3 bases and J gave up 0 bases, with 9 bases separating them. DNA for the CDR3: TGTGCCAGCAGCTTTGACCCGAGCTCCTACAATGAGCAGTTCTTC. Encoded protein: CASSFDPSSYNEQFF.

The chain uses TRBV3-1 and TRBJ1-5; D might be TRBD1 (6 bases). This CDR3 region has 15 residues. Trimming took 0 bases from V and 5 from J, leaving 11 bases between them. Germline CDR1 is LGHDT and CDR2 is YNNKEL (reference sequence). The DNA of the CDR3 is TGTGCCAGCAGCCAAGATATGACAGGATATCAGCCCCAGCATTTT. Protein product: CASSQDMTGYQPQHF. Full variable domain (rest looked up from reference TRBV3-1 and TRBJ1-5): DTAVSQTPKYLVTQMGNDKSIKCEQNLGHDTMYWYKQDSKKFLKIMFSYNNKELIINETVPNRFSPKSPDKAHLNLHINSLELGDSAVYFCASSQDMTGYQPQHFGDGTRLSIL.